Below are 18 T cell receptor beta chains sequenced from a single sample in a study of cytomegalovirus exposure and HLA in healthy donors. PCR involved 60 Vbeta and 13 Jbeta primers. Libraries were prepared by immunoSEQ multiplex PCR; TCRdb keeps only in-frame clonotypes and omits some of them. Recorded for this sample: roughly 51,000 clones. Material for sequencing was PBMCs. The receptors stem from a woman aged 50 to 60 in good health and CMV-seropositive.

The chain links TRBV9 to TRBJ1-2, with D possibly being TRBD1 (5 bases). Germline V gives CDR1 SGDLS, CDR2 YYNGEE. This CDR3 region has 14 residues. V was trimmed by 4 bases and J by 5 bases, leaving 15 bases between them. CDR3 in DNA: TGTGCCAGCAGCCCAAACCCGACAGCGTATGGCTACACCTTC. It translates to CASSPNPTAYGYTF.

This sequence joins TRBV10-3 and TRBJ1-4, with D unresolved. V lost 5 bases, J lost 7 bases, and 17 bases lay in between. The CDR3 covers 15 residues. Germline V lookup: CDR1 ENHRY, CDR2 SYGVKD. The CDR3 bases are TGTGCCATCAGTCCGCTGGCGGAGGGCGGTGAAAAACTGTTTTTT. Amino acid sequence: CAISPLAEGGEKLFF.

The chain uses TRBV7-9 and TRBJ1-2; D may be TRBD1 (5 bases). Trimming stripped 1 base from V and 4 bases from J, with 10 bases between. The CDR3 extends over 14 amino acids. From germline, CDR1 is SEHNR and CDR2 FQNEAQ (reference sequence). CDR3: CASSLEGTAYGYTF. In DNA form, the CDR3 reads TGTGCCAGCAGCTTAGAAGGGACTGCCTATGGCTACACCTTC.

The genes are TRBV4-1 and TRBJ1-1; no reliable D call. The CDR3 totals 15 residues. From germline, CDR1 is MGHRA and CDR2 YSYEKL. The ends were cut back, 8 bases at V and 2 bases at J, with 18 bases in the middle. The CDR3 here is CASRRREDLNTEAFF. CDR3 bases: TGCGCCAGCCGACGGCGGGAAGACCTTAACACTGAAGCTTTCTTT.

The V and J genes are TRBV28 and TRBJ1-1; D is undetermined. Germline loops: CDR1 MDHEN, CDR2 SYDVKM. This CDR3 has 12 amino acids. Trimming took off 7 bases at V and 1 base at J, with 7 bases between the two ends. CDR3 coding DNA: TGTGCCAGCATTGCGTGGAACACTGAAGCTTTCTTT. As protein: CASIAWNTEAFF. Combining the CDR3 with reference TRBV28 and TRBJ1-1 gives the whole variable domain DVKVTQSSRYLVKRTGEKVFLECVQDMDHENMFWYRQDPGLGLRLIYFSYDVKMKEKGDIPEGYSVSREKKERFSLILESASTNQTSMYLCASIAWNTEAFFGQGTRLTVV.

The chain links TRBV29-1 to TRBJ2-3, with TRBD2 matching over 14 bases. V lost 6 bases to trimming and J lost 0 bases; unmatched junction nucleotides: 5. This CDR3 is built from 16 residues. From germline, CDR1 is SQVTM and CDR2 ANQGSEA. CDR3 sequence: CSVSGTSGRSTDTQYF. The CDR3 DNA is TGCAGCGTCTCCGGGACTAGCGGGAGAAGCACAGATACGCAGTATTTT.

This sequence joins TRBV28 and TRBJ2-1; weak D call: TRBD1 (6 bases). The CDR3 runs 16 residues. Trimming took off 7 bases at V and 0 bases at J, with 16 bases between the two ends. Germline V CDR1 and CDR2: MDHEN, SYDVKM. CDR3 nucleotide sequence: TGTGCCAGCACCCCACCGGTACAGGGCTCCTACAATGAGCAGTTCTTC. Amino acid sequence: CASTPPVQGSYNEQFF.

V usage is TRBV7-9 and J usage is TRBJ2-3, with a tentative D call TRBD1 (5 bases). CDR1 is SEHNR, CDR2 FQNEAQ, per germline (reference sequence). Trimming took off 6 bases at V and 0 bases at J, with 10 bases between the two ends. The CDR3 extends over 14 amino acids. CDR3 in amino acids: CASRQVASTDTQYF. The CDR3 nucleotides are TGTGCCAGCAGACAGGTGGCTAGCACAGATACGCAGTATTTT. Full variable domain (remainder filled in from reference TRBV7-9 and TRBJ2-3): DTGVSQNPRHKITKRGQNVTFRCDPISEHNRLYWYRQTLGQGPEFLTYFQNEAQLEKSRLLSDRFSAERPKGSFSTLEIQRTEQGDSAMYLCASRQVASTDTQYFGPGTRLTVL.

The J gene is TRBJ2-5, the V gene TRBV14; D remains unclear. The V end lost 4 bases, the J end lost 8 bases, and 14 bases lay between the germline ends. Germline CDR1 and CDR2: SGHDN and FVKESK. This CDR3 is built from 13 residues. The CDR3 region has the DNA TGTGCCAGCAGCCCCCGACTCGTCGGAACCCAGTACTTC. Residues: CASSPRLVGTQYF. The full variable domain, rest sourced from reference TRBV14 and TRBJ2-5, is EAGVTQFPSHSVIEKGQTVTLRCDPISGHDNLYWYRRVMGKEIKFLLHFVKESKQDESGMPNNRFLAERTGGTYSTLKVQPAELEDSGVYFCASSPRLVGTQYFGPGTRLLVL.

This chain joins TRBV29-1 and TRBJ1-3, with unresolved D. The germline V gene encodes CDR1 SQVTM and CDR2 ANQGSEA. This CDR3 has 11 residues. V lost 0 bases to trimming and J lost 12 bases, with 9 bases between them. The CDR3 sequence is CSVEDPPIIYF. CDR3 in DNA: TGCAGCGTTGAAGATCCCCCCATCATATATTTT.

V is TRBV6-6 and J is TRBJ1-5; 7 positions agree with TRBD1. V shed 0 bases, J shed 4 bases, and the junction held 3 bases outside the gene matches. Germline values: CDR1 MNHNY, CDR2 SVGAGI (reference sequence). This CDR3 has 15 amino acids. The DNA for the CDR3 is TGTGCCAGCAGTTACTCCCGACAGGGTAATCAGCCCCAGCATTTT. Translated: CASSYSRQGNQPQHF.

The J gene is TRBJ2-7, the V gene TRBV7-3; D is undetermined. V gave up 0 bases and J gave up 0 bases, with 6 bases separating them. This CDR3 spans 14 amino acids. Per germline, CDR1 SGHTA and CDR2 FQGTGA. CDR3 in DNA: TGTGCCAGCAGCTTAACGGCCGCCTCCTACGAGCAGTACTTC. Its protein is CASSLTAASYEQYF.

The chain has TRBV15 and TRBJ1-1, with D uncertain. Trimming took off 3 bases at V and 0 bases at J, with 8 bases between the two ends. The CDR3 runs to 14 residues. Germline V gene data show CDR1 as LNHNV and CDR2 as YYDKDF (reference sequence). The CDR3 sequence: CATSRTDLNTEAFF. CDR3 bases: TGTGCCACCAGCAGGACTGATTTGAACACTGAAGCTTTCTTT.

The V call is TRBV9, the J call TRBJ1-4, with D perhaps matching TRBD1 (6 bases). V dropped 0 bases and J dropped 4 bases, with 7 bases sitting between them. Per germline, CDR1 SGDLS and CDR2 YYNGEE. The CDR3 has 14 amino acids. This CDR3 is CASSVAQGNEKLFF. The CDR3 coding sequence is TGTGCCAGCAGCGTAGCACAGGGTAATGAAAAACTGTTTTTT.

CDR3 sequence: CAIRWEGNTEAFF. The CDR3, as DNA: TGTGCCATCAGGTGGGAGGGGAACACTGAAGCTTTCTTT. The V and J genes are TRBV10-3 and TRBJ1-1; D is unclear. Trimming left V 6 bases short and J 1 base short, with 9 bases between. Looked up from germline, CDR1 is ENHRY and CDR2 is SYGVKD. This CDR3 comprises 13 residues.

This chain connects TRBV28 to TRBJ2-3; D is possibly TRBD2 (5 bases). The CDR3 loop spans 16 amino acids. The ends were cut back, 5 bases at V and 3 bases at J, with 18 bases in the middle. The germline V gene has CDR1 MDHEN and CDR2 SYDVKM. CDR3 in DNA: TGTGCCAGCAGTCTCCAGAGAGCGGATTTTACAGATACGCAGTATTTT. Translated: CASSLQRADFTDTQYF.

The chain has TRBV29-1 and TRBJ1-3, with no clear D. The CDR3 extends over 14 amino acids. The ends were cut back, 4 bases at V and 0 bases at J, with 10 bases in the middle. Germline lookup yields CDR1 SQVTM and CDR2 ANQGSEA. The CDR3 sequence is CSVAKRSSGNTIYF. The CDR3 bases are TGCAGCGTTGCTAAACGGAGCTCTGGAAACACCATATATTTT.

The rearrangement links TRBV11-2 to TRBJ2-6; tentative D call: TRBD2 (7 bases). Germline CDR1 reads SGHAT; CDR2 reads FQNNGV. The V end was cut by 8 bases, the J end by 2 bases, with 16 bases between. CDR3 size: 16 residues. CDR3 loop: CASYARGGPGANVLTF. DNA for the CDR3: TGTGCCAGCTATGCCAGGGGAGGGCCTGGGGCCAACGTCCTGACTTTC.